This T cell receptor (beta chain) was identified during a study of T cell responses to AZD1222 COVID-19 vaccine. Study findings and constraints: Reports say nearly half of spike-specific TCRs go after unmutated variant regions. Most donors were white British and more were female, and clonal diversity was possibly underestimated.

Notes on this clone: Its antigen is undetermined.

Repertoires were generated with immunoSEQ multiplex PCR, while TCRdb's copy carries only in-frame clones and drops some. The profile covers 150,000 to 200,000 clones, with more than 85% appearing a single time and around 0.96% taken by the ten largest. Germline values: CDR1 SEHNR, CDR2 FQNEAQ (reference sequence). The ends were cut back, 5 bases at V and 4 bases at J, with 9 bases in the middle. CDR3 length: 14 residues. The chain uses TRBV7-9 and TRBJ1-6, with a possible D match to TRBD1 (5 bases). This specimen consisted of peripheral blood, obtained on day 0 of AZD1222 vaccination. This clonotype was sampled from an adult in good health. The CDR3: CASSAGQYNSPLHF. CDR3 in DNA: TGTGCCAGCAGCGCAGGACAATATAATTCACCCCTCCACTTT.